Each of the 8 T cell receptor beta chains below was sequenced from the same sample in a study of post-analysis software for immune sequencing data (dated by TCRdb to between 2014 and 2017). These receptors are not linked to any known antigen. What the study reported, not specific to this receptor: Significantly higher frequencies in patients than in controls were found for roughly 5 TRBV segments, including TRBV5-6, TRBV5-1 and TRBV20-1.

Library preparation was by PCR. TCRdb lists the instrument as Illumina HiSeq 2500. Unique molecular identifiers were incorporated into TCR beta cDNA libraries to reduce PCR and sequencing biases. Clones were called with MiXCR by TCRdb after fastp trimmed the public reads at Q25, and only in-frame beta chains were retained. Rows with a matching CDR3 protein are joined into one entry that keeps the most common DNA and genes. In this sample the table shows about 760,000 distinct CDR3 sequences, 25% to 30% of which occur a single time. The ten biggest clones cover around 0.55% of the sample. Sequencing was carried out using blood. The receptor set was obtained from a girl aged 5-17 years with multiple sclerosis.

In regard to this clonotype: A clone one base away is much larger, so this may be a read error. V is TRBV6-1 and J is TRBJ2-3, with D unclear. Germline CDR1 reads MNHNS; CDR2 reads SASEGT. This CDR3 spans 20 amino acids. The CDR3 reads CTSRQRRIVRSTLGTDTQYF. CDR3 DNA: TGTACCAGCAGGCAACGACGTATAGTAAGGTCTACACTGGGGACAGATACGCAGTATTTT.

This clonotype was seen a handful of times. This chain joins TRBV11-2 and TRBJ2-1; D is perhaps TRBD2 (6 bases). Germline loops: CDR1 SGHAT, CDR2 FQNNGV. The CDR3 spans 15 residues. Trimming removed 5 bases at V and 6 bases at J, with 17 bases between. DNA of the CDR3: TGTGCCAGCAGCCTGGGGACGACTAGTTCCAATGAGCAGTTCTTC. Its protein is CASSLGTTSSNEQFF. The complete variable domain, with remaining parts taken from reference TRBV11-2 and TRBJ2-1, reads EAGVAQSPRYKIIEKRQSVAFWCNPISGHATLYWYQQILGQGPKLLIQFQNNGVVDDSQLPKDRFSAERLKGVDSTLKIQPAKLEDSAVYLCASSLGTTSSNEQFFGPGTRLTVL.

V gene TRBV27 combines with J gene TRBJ1-1, with D unclear. The germline CDR1 and CDR2 sequences are MNHEY and SMNVEV (reference sequence). Trimming removed 6 bases from V and 1 base from J, with 12 bases in between. This CDR3 is built from 14 residues. As DNA, the CDR3 is TGTGCCAGCAGGATTATGGGAACGAACACTGAAGCTTTCTTT. Amino acids: CASRIMGTNTEAFF.

V gene TRBV20-1 combines with J gene TRBJ2-1; 14 nucleotides match TRBD2. The CDR3 has 16 amino acids. Trimming took 5 bases from V and 10 from J; bases not matched to a gene: 13. Germline V gene data show CDR1 as DFQATT and CDR2 as SNEGSKA (reference sequence). The CDR3 here is CSAGQWGLAGDFEQFF. For the CDR3, the DNA is TGCAGTGCTGGACAATGGGGACTAGCGGGAGATTTCGAGCAGTTCTTC.

This clonotype appeared a few times. The V and J genes are TRBV12-3 or TRBV12-4 and TRBJ1-1, with 7 bases that match TRBD1. The CDR3 has 14 amino acids. V trimming: 5 bases; J trimming: 0 bases; junction bases outside the gene matches: 3. Here the CDR3 reads CASSGTALNTEAFF. CDR3 nucleotides: TGTGCCAGCAGTGGGACAGCCCTGAACACTGAAGCTTTCTTT.

The chain joins TRBV13 to TRBJ2-3; 8 nucleotides agree with TRBD2. CDR1 and CDR2 (germline): PRHDT, FYEKMQ (reference sequence). Trimming cost V 2 bases and J 2 bases; bases outside gene matches: 3. The CDR3 is 15 residues long. The CDR3 loop is CASSLRGGPTDTQYF. The CDR3 DNA reads as TGTGCCAGCAGCTTACGGGGGGGGCCCACAGATACGCAGTATTTT.

V and J are TRBV29-1 and TRBJ1-1; no definite D call. The CDR3 runs 13 residues. V was trimmed by 7 bases and J by 0 bases, leaving 12 bases between them. CDR1 and CDR2 (germline): SQVTM, ANQGSEA. The CDR3 DNA reads as TGCAGCGCTAACAACATCCTGAACACTGAAGCTTTCTTT. It codes for CSANNILNTEAFF.

This clonotype has a handful of counts. V gene TRBV20-1 combines with J gene TRBJ2-7; 7 nucleotides agree with TRBD1. Germline trimming cut 4 bases from V and 4 bases from J; bases unmatched to any gene: 7. Germline V lookup: CDR1 DFQATT, CDR2 SNEGSKA (reference sequence). CDR3 length equals 13 residues. For the CDR3, the DNA is TGCAGTGCTACGACAGGGACATTTTACGAGCAGTACTTC. Its protein is CSATTGTFYEQYF.